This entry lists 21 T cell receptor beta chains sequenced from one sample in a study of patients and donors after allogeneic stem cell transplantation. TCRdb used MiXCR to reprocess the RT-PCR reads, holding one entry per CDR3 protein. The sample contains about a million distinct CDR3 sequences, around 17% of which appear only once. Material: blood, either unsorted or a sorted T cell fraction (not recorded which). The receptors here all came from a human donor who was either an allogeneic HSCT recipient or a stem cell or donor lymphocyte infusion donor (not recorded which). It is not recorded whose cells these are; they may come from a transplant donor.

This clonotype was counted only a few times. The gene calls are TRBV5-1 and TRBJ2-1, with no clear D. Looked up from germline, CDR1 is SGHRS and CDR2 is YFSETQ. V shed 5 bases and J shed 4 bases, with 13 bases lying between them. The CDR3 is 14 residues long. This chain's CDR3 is CASRVGSLYNEQFF. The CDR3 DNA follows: TGCGCCAGCAGGGTTGGCAGTCTGTACAATGAGCAGTTCTTC.

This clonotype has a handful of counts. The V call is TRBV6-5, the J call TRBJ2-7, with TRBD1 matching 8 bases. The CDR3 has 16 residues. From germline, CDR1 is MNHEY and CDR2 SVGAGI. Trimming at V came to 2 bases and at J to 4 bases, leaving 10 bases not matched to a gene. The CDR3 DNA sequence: TGTGCCAGCAGTTACGGTTGGGACAGGAGGGTGTACGAGCAGTACTTC. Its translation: CASSYGWDRRVYEQYF.

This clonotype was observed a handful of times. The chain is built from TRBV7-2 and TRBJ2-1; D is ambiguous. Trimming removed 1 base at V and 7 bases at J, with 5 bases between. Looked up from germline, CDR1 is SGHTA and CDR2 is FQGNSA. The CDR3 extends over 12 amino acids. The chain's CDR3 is CASSLVWNEQFF. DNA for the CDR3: TGTGCCAGCAGCTTAGTCTGGAATGAGCAGTTCTTC.

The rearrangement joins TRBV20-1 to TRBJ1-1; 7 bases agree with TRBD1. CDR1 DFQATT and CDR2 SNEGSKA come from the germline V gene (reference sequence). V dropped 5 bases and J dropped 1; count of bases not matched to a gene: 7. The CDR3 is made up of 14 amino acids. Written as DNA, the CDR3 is TGCAGTGCTTTTACGGGACAGCAGAACACTGAAGCTTTCTTT. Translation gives CSAFTGQQNTEAFF.

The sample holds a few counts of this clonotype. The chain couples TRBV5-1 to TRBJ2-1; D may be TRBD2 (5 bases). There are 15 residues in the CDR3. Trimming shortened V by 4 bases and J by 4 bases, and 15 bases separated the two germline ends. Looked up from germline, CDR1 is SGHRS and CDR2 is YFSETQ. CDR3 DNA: TGCGCCAGCAGCCCCTGGGAGTCTAGTTACAATGAGCAGTTCTTC. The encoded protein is CASSPWESSYNEQFF.

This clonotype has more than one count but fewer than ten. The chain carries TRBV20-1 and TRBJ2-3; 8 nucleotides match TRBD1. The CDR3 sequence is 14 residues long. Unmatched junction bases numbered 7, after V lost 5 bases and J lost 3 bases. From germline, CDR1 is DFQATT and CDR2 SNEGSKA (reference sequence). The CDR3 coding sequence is TGCAGTGCTTATACAGGGGGGAATACAGATACGCAGTATTTT. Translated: CSAYTGGNTDTQYF.

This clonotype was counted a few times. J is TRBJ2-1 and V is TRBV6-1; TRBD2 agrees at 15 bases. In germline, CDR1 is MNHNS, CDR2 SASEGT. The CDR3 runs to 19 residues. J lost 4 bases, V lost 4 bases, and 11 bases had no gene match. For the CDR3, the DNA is TGTGCCAGCAGTGCCCGTAGGACTAGCGGGGGGGCATCTTACAATGAGCAGTTCTTC. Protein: CASSARRTSGGASYNEQFF.

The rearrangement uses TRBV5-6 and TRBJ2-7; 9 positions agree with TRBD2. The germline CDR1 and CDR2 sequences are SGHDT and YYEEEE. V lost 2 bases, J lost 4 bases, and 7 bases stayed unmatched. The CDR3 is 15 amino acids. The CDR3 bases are TGTGCCAGCAGCTTTTTCGGGCGGGAGGGGTACGAGCAGTACTTC. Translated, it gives CASSFFGREGYEQYF.

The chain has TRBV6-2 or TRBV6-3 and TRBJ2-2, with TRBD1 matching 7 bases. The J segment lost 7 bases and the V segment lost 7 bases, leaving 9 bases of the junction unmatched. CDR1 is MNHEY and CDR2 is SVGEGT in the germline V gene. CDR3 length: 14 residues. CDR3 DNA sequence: TGTGCCAGCAACAGGGGCGCCGGGATCGGGGAGCTGTTTTTT. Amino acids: CASNRGAGIGELFF.

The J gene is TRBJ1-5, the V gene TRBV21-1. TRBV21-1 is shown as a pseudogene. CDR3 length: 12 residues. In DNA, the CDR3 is TGTGCCAGCAGCATACTGAATCAGCCCCAGCATTTT. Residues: CASSILNQPQHF.

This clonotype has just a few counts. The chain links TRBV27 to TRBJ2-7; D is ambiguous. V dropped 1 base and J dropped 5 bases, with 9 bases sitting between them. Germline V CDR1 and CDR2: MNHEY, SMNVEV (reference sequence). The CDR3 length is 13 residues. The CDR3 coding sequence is TGTGCCAGCAGTTTATATGGTGGGGACGAGCAGTACTTC. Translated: CASSLYGGDEQYF.

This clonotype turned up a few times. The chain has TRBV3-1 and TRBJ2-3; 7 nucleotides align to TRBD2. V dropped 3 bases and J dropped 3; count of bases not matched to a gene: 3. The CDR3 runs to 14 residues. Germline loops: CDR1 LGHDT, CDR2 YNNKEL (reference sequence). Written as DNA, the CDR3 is TGTGCCAGCAGCCAGGGGAGGGAAACAGATACGCAGTATTTT. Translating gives CASSQGRETDTQYF.

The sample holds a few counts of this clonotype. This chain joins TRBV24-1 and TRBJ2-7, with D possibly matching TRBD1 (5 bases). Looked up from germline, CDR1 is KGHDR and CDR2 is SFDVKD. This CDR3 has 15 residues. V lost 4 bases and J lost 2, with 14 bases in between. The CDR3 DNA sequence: TGTGCCACCAGTGACCCCGACAGCGCTACCTACGAGCAGTACTTC. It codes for CATSDPDSATYEQYF.

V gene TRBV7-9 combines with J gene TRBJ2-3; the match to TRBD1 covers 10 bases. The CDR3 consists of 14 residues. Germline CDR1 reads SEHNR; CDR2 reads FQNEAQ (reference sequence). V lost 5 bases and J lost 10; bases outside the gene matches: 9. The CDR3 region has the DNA TGTGCCAGCAGCCAGACAGGGGGCGGCGGCTCGCAGTATTTT. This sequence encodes CASSQTGGGGSQYF.

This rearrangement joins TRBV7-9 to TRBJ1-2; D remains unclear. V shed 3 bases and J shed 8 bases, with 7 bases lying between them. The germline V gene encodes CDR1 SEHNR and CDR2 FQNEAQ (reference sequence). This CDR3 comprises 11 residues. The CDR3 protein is CASSLEEGYTF. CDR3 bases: TGTGCCAGCAGCTTGGAGGAAGGCTACACCTTC.

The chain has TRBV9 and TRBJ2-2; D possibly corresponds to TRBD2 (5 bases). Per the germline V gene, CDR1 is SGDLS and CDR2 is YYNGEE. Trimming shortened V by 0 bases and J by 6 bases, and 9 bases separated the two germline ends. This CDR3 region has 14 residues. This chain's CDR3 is CASSVGRRAGELFF. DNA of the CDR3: TGTGCCAGCAGCGTAGGAAGGCGGGCCGGGGAGCTGTTTTTT.

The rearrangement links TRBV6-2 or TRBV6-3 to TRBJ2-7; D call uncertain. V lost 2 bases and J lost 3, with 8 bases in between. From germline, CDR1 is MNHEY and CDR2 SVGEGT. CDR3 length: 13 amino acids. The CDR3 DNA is TGTGCCAGCAGTTACCTAAAATACTACGAGCAGTACTTC. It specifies CASSYLKYYEQYF.

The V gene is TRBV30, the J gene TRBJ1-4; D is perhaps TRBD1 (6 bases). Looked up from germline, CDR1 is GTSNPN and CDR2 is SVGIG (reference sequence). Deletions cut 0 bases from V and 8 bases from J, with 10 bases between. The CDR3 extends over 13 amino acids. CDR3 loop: CAWSVRGGEKLFF. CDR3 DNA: TGTGCCTGGAGTGTACGAGGGGGAGAAAAACTGTTTTTT. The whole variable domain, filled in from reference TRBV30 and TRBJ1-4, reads SQTIHQWPATLVQPVGSPLSLECTVEGTSNPNLYWYRQAAGRGLQLLFYSVGIGQISSEVPQNLSASRPQDRQFILSSKKLLLSDSGFYLCAWSVRGGEKLFFGSGTQLSVL.

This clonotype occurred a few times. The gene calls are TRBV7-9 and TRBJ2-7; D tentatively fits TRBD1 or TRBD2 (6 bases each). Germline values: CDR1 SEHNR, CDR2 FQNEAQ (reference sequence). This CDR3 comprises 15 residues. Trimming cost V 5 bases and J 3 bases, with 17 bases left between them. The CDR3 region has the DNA TGTGCCAGCAGCCCCCTGTCGGGGGCGTACTACGAGCAGTACTTC. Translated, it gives CASSPLSGAYYEQYF.

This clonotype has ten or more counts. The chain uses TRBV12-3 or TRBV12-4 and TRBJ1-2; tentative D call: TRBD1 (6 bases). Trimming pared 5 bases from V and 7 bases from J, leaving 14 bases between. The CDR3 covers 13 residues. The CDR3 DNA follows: TGTGCCAGCAGTGTCAATAACAGGGTTGGCTACACCTTC. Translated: CASSVNNRVGYTF.

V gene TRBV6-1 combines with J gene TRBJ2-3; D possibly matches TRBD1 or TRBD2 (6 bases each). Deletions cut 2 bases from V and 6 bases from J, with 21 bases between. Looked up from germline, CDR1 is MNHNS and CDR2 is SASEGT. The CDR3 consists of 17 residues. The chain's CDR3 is CASSEIGVSGQWDTQYF. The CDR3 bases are TGTGCCAGCAGTGAAATTGGTGTTAGCGGACAGTGGGATACGCAGTATTTT.